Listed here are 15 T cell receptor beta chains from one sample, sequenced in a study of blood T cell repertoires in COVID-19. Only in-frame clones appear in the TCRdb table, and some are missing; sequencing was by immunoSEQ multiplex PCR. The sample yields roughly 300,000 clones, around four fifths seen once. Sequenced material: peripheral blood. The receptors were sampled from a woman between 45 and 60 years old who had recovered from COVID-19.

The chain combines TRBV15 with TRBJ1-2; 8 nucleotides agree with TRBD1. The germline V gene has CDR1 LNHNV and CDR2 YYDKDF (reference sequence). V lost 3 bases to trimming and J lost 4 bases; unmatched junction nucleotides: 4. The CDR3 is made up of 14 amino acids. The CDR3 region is CATSSDRGGYGYTF. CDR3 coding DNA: TGTGCCACCAGCAGTGACAGGGGCGGCTATGGCTACACCTTC.

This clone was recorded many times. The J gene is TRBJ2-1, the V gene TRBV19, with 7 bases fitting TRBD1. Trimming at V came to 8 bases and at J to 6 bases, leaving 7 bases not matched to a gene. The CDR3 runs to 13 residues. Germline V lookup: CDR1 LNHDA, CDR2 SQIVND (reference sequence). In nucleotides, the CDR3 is TGTGCCAGTTCCCAGGGGGTCGGCAATGAGCAGTTCTTC. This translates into CASSQGVGNEQFF.

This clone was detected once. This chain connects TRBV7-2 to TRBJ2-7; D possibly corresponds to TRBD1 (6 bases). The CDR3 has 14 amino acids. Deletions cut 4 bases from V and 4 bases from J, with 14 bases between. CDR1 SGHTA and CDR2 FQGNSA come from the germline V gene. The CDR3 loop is CASSYVRGNYEQYF. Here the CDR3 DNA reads TGTGCCAGCAGCTACGTGAGGGGGAATTACGAGCAGTACTTC.

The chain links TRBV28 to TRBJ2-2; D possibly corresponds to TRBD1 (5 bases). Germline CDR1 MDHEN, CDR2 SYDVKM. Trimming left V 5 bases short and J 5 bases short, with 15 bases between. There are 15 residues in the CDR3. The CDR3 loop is CASSPQPGWTGELFF. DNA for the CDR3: TGTGCCAGCAGTCCGCAGCCAGGGTGGACCGGGGAGCTGTTTTTT.

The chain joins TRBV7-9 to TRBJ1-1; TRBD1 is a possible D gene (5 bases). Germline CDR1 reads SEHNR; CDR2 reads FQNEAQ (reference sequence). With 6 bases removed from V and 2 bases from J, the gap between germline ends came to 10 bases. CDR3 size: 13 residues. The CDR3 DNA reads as TGTGCCAGCAGGGGACTCCAAAACACTGAAGCTTTCTTT. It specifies CASRGLQNTEAFF.

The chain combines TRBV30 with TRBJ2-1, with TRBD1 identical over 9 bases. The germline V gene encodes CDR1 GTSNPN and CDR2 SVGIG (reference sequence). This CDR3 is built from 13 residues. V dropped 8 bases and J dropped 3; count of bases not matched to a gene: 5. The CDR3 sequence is CAEGGQGYNEQFF. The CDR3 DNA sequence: TGTGCCGAAGGGGGACAGGGCTACAATGAGCAGTTCTTC.

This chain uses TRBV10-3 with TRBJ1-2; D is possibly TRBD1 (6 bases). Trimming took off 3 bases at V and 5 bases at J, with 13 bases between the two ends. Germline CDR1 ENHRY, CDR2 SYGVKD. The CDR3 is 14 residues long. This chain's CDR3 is CAISDAGAWYGYTF. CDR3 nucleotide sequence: TGTGCCATCAGTGATGCAGGGGCTTGGTATGGCTACACCTTC.

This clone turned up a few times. The CDR3 protein is CASSPSGTGPYEQYF. The CDR3 region has the DNA TGTGCCAGCAGTCCGTCCGGGACAGGGCCCTACGAGCAGTACTTC. The genes are TRBV28 and TRBJ2-7, with 9 bases matching TRBD1. Germline trimming cut 5 bases from V and 2 bases from J; bases unmatched to any gene: 7. Germline-derived CDR1 and CDR2 are MDHEN and SYDVKM. The CDR3 is 15 residues long.

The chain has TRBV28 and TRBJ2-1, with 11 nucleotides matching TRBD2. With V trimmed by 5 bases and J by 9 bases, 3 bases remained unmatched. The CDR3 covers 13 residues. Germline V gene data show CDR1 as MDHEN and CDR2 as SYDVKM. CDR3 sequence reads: CASSELAGVEQFF. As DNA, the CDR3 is TGTGCCAGCAGTGAACTAGCGGGGGTTGAGCAGTTCTTC.

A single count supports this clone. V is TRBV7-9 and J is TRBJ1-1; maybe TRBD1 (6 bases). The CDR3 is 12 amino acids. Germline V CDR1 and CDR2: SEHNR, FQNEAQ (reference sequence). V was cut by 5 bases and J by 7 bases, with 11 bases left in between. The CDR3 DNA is TGTGCCAGCAGCGGACGGGACATTGAAGCTTTCTTT. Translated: CASSGRDIEAFF.

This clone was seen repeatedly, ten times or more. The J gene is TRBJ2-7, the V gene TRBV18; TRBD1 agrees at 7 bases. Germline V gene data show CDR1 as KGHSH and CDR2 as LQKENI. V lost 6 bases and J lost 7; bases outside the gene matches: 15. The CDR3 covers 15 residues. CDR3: CASSPSGTAKGEQYF. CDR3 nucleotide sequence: TGTGCCAGCTCGCCCTCCGGGACAGCCAAGGGGGAGCAGTACTTC.

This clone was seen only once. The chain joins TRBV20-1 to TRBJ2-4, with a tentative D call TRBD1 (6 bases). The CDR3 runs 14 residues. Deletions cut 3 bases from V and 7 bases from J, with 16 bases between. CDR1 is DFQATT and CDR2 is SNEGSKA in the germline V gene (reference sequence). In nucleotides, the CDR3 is TGCAGTGCTAGTCTCCAGGGGAGTGGGAACATTCAGTACTTC. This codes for CSASLQGSGNIQYF.

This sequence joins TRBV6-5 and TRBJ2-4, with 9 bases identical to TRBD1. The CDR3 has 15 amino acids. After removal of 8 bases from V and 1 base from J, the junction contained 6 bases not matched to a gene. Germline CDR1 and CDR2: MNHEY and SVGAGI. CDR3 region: CASGPQGAAKNIQYF. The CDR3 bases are TGTGCCAGCGGGCCACAGGGGGCTGCCAAAAACATTCAGTACTTC.

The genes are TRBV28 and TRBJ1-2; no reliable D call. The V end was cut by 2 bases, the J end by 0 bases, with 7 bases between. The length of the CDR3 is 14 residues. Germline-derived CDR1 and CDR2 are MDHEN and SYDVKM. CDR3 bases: TGTGCCAGCAGTTTAGTGGGAGCTAACTATGGCTACACCTTC. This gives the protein CASSLVGANYGYTF.

The CDR3 DNA sequence: TGTGCCAGCAGTTTACAGGGCATGAATGGCTACACCTTC. Protein sequence: CASSLQGMNGYTF. The chain carries TRBV27 and TRBJ1-2, with D possibly TRBD1 on 5 matching bases. The germline V gene encodes CDR1 MNHEY and CDR2 SMNVEV (reference sequence). Deletions cut 2 bases from V and 6 bases from J, with 10 bases between. The CDR3 has 13 residues.